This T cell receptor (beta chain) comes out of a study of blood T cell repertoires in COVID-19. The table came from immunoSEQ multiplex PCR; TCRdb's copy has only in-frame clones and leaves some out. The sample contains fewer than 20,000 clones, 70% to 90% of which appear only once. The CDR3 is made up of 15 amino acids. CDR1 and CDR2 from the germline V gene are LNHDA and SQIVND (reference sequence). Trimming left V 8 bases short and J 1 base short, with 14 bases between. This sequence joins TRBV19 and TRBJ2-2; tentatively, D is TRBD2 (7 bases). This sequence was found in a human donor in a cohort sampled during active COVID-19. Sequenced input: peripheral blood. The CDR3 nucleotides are TGTGCCAGTGAGGGGGGGCGAGGGAACACCGGGGAGCTGTTTTTT. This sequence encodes CASEGGRGNTGELFF.